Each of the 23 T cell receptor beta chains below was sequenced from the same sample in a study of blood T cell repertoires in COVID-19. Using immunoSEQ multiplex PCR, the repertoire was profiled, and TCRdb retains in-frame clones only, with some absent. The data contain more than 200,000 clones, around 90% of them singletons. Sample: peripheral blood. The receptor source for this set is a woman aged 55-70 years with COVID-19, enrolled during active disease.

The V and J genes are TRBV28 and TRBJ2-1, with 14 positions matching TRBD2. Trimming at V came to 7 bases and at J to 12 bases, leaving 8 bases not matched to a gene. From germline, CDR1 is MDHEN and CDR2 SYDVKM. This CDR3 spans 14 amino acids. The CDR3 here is CASTRLAGGPRQFF. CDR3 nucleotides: TGTGCCAGCACTAGACTAGCGGGAGGGCCACGGCAGTTCTTC. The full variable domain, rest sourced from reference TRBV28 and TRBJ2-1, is DVKVTQSSRYLVKRTGEKVFLECVQDMDHENMFWYRQDPGLGLRLIYFSYDVKMKEKGDIPEGYSVSREKKERFSLILESASTNQTSMYLCASTRLAGGPRQFFGPGTRLTVL.

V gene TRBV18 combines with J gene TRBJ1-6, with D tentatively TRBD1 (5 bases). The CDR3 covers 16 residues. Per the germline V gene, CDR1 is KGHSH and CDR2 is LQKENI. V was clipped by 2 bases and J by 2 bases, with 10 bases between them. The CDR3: CASSPIPGAYNSPLHF. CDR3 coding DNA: TGTGCCAGCTCACCAATTCCGGGGGCCTATAATTCACCCCTCCACTTT.

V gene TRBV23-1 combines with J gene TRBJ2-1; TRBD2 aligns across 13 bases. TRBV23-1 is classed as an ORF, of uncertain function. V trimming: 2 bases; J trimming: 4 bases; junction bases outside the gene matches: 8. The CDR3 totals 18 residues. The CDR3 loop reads CASSQTSGRALGYNEQFF. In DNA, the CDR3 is TGCGCCAGCAGTCAAACTAGCGGGAGGGCCTTGGGGTACAATGAGCAGTTCTTC.

The CDR3 region is CARILAGKETQYF. The CDR3 region has the DNA TGTGCCAGAATACTAGCGGGAAAAGAGACCCAGTACTTC. This chain connects TRBV6-4 to TRBJ2-5; 10 positions agree with TRBD2. The CDR3 is 13 amino acids. In germline, CDR1 is MRHNA, CDR2 SNTAGT. J lost 3 bases, V lost 9 bases, and 4 bases had no gene match.

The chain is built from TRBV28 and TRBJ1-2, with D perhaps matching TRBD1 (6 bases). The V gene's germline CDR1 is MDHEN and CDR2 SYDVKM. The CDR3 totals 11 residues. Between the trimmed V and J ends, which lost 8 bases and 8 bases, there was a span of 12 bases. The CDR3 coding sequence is TGTGCCAGCGGGACACTATGGGGCTACACCTTC. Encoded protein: CASGTLWGYTF.

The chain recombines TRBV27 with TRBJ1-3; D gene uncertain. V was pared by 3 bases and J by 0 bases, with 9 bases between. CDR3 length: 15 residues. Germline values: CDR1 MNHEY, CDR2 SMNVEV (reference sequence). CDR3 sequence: CASSLNYYSGNTIYF. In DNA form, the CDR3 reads TGTGCCAGCAGTTTGAATTACTACTCTGGAAACACCATATATTTT.

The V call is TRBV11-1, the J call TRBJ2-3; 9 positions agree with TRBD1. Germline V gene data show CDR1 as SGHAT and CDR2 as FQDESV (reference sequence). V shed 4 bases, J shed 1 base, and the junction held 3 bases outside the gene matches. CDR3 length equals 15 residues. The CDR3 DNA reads TGTGCCAGCAGCTCCTGGACAGGGGGCACAGATACGCAGTATTTT. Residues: CASSSWTGGTDTQYF. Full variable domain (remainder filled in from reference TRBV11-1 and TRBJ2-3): EAEVAQSPRYKITEKSQAVAFWCDPISGHATLYWYRQILGQGPELLVQFQDESVVDDSQLPKDRFSAERLKGVDSTLKIQPAELGDSAMYLCASSSWTGGTDTQYFGPGTRLTVL.

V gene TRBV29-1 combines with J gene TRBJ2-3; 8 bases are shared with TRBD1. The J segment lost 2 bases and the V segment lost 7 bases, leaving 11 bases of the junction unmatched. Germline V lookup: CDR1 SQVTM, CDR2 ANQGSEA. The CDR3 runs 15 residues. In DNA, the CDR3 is TGCAGCGCCTCACTCAAGGACAGGGCCACAGATACGCAGTATTTT. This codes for CSASLKDRATDTQYF.

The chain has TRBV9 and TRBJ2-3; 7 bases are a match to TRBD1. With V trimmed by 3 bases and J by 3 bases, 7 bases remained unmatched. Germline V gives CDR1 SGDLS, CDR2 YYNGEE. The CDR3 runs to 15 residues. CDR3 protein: CASSARQGITDTQYF. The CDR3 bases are TGTGCCAGCAGCGCCCGACAGGGAATTACAGATACGCAGTATTTT.

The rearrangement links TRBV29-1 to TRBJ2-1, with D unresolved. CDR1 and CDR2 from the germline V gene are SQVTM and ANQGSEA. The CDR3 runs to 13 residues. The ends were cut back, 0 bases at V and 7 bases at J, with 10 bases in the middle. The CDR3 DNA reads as TGCAGCGTTGAAGATCTTCGAGTTAATGAGCAGTTCTTC. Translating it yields CSVEDLRVNEQFF.

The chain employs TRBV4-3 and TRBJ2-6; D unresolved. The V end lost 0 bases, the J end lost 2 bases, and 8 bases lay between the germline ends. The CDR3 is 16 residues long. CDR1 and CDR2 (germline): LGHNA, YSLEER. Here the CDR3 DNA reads TGCGCCAGCAGCCAAGATTTTGGCACTGGGGCCAACGTCCTGACTTTC. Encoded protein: CASSQDFGTGANVLTF.

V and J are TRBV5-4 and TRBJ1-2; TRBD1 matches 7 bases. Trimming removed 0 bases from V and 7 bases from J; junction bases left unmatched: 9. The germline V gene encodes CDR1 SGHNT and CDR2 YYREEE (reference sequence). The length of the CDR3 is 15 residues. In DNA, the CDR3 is TGTGCCAGCAGCTTGGTAGGGACAGCCCTCGGTGGCTACACCTTC. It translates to CASSLVGTALGGYTF.

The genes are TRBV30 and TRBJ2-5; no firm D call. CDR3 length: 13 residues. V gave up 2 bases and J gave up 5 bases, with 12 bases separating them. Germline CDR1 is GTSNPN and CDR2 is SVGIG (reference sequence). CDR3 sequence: CAWSLPPSETQYF. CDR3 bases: TGTGCCTGGAGTCTTCCTCCAAGCGAGACCCAGTACTTC.

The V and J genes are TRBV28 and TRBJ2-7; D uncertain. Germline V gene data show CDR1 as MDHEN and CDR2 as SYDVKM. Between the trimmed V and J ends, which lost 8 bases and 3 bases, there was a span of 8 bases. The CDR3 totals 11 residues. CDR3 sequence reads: CASYENYEQYF. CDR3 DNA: TGTGCCAGCTATGAGAACTACGAGCAGTACTTC.

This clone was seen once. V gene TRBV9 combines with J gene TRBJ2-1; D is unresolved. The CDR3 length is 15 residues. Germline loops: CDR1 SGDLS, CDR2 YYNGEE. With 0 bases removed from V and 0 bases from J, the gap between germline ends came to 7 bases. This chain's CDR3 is CASSVDLYSYNEQFF. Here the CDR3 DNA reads TGTGCCAGCAGCGTAGACTTGTACTCCTACAATGAGCAGTTCTTC. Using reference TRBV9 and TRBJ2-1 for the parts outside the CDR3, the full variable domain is DSGVTQTPKHLITATGQRVTLRCSPRSGDLSVYWYQQSLDQGLQFLIQYYNGEERAKGNILERFSAQQFPDLHSELNLSSLELGDSALYFCASSVDLYSYNEQFFGPGTRLTVL.

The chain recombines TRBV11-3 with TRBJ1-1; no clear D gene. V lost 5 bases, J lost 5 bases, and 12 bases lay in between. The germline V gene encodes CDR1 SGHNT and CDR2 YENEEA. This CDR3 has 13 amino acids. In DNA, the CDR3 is TGTGCCAGCAGCCTTAATGCGGAAACTGAAGCTTTCTTT. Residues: CASSLNAETEAFF.

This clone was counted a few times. The CDR3 region has the DNA TGTGCCATCAGTGAGTCCGACAGGCAAAGAGGAGAGACCCAGTACTTC. It yields the protein CAISESDRQRGETQYF. V usage is TRBV10-3 and J usage is TRBJ2-5, with a possible D match to TRBD1 (6 bases). V was shortened by 0 bases and J by 4 bases, with 15 bases between the two germline ends. In germline, CDR1 is ENHRY, CDR2 SYGVKD. CDR3 length: 16 amino acids.

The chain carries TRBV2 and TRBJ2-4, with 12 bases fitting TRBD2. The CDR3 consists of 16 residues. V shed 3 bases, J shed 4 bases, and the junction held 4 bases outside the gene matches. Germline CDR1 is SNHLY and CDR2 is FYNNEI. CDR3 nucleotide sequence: TGTGCCAGCAGTGAGCGACTAGCGGGGGTGAAAAACATTCAGTACTTC. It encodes CASSERLAGVKNIQYF.

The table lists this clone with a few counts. Here the CDR3 reads CATSRFRSMNTEAFF. The CDR3, as DNA: TGTGCCACCAGCAGATTCAGGTCAATGAACACTGAAGCTTTCTTT. The chain recombines TRBV15 with TRBJ1-1; D remains ambiguous. The CDR3 spans 15 residues. Looked up from germline, CDR1 is LNHNV and CDR2 is YYDKDF (reference sequence). V dropped 2 bases and J dropped 0 bases, with 10 bases sitting between them. Variable domain in full (rest from reference TRBV15 and TRBJ1-1): DAMVIQNPRYQVTQFGKPVTLSCSQTLNHNVMYWYQQKSSQAPKLLFHYYDKDFNNEADTPDNFQSRRPNTSFCFLDIRSPGLGDTAMYLCATSRFRSMNTEAFFGQGTRLTVV.

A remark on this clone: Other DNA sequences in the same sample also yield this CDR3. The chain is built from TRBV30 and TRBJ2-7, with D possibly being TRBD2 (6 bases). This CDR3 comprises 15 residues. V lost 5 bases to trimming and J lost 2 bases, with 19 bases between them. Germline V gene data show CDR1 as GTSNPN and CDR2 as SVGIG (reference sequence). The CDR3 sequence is CAWSISGTFPYEQYF. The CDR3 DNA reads TGTGCCTGGTCTATTTCCGGGACTTTTCCCTACGAGCAGTACTTC.

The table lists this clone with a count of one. In nucleotides, the CDR3 is TGTGCCAGCAGACGGGGGACCGGGGGTTCCACTGAAGCTTTCTTT. It specifies CASRRGTGGSTEAFF. The J gene is TRBJ1-1, the V gene TRBV9, with D perhaps matching TRBD1 (5 bases). Germline V gene data show CDR1 as SGDLS and CDR2 as YYNGEE. The V end lost 5 bases, the J end lost 4 bases, and 18 bases lay between the germline ends. The CDR3 has 15 amino acids.

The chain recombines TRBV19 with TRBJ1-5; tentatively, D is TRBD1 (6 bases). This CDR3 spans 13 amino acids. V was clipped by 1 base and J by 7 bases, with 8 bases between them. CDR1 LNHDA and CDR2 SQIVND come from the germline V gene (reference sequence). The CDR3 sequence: CASSIGGQQPQHF. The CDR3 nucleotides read TGTGCCAGTAGTATAGGAGGACAGCAGCCCCAGCATTTT.

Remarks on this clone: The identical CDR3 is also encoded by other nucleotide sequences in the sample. The CDR3 loop reads CASSPTGNYGYTF. The CDR3 coding sequence is TGTGCCAGCAGCCCCACGGGAAACTATGGCTACACCTTC. The chain has TRBV3-1 (or the pseudogene TRBV3-2) and TRBJ1-2; D is undetermined. Trimming pared 4 bases from V and 2 bases from J, leaving 8 bases between. From germline, CDR1 is LGHDT and CDR2 YNNKEL (reference sequence). The CDR3 runs 13 residues.